The 27 T cell receptor beta chains below were found in one sample sequenced in a study of tumor-infiltrating lymphocytes in glioblastoma multiforme. Three nested ARM-PCR rounds with V-beta and C-beta primers built TCRB libraries. From the multiplex PCR reads, TCRdb called clonotypes with MiXCR, one entry per CDR3 protein. The sample records about 10,000 distinct CDR3 sequences, less than 75% being singletons. Material: brain tumor tissue. All receptors come from a male donor with glioblastoma.

Points on this clonotype: A clone one base away is much larger, so this may be a read error. The final CDR3 position lacks the conserved phenylalanine or tryptophan, pointing to a likely read error. The chain uses TRBV2 and TRBJ2-3; the D call may be TRBD1 or TRBD2 (5 bases each). Trimming stripped 6 bases from V and 8 bases from J, with 12 bases between. The CDR3 runs 12 residues. Per the germline V gene, CDR1 is SNHLY and CDR2 is FYNNEI. CDR3 coding DNA: TGTGCCAGCAGCCCTCGGGGCGGTACGCAGTATTTA. The encoded protein is CASSPRGGTQYL.

This clonotype was recorded at least ten times. The J gene is TRBJ2-7, the V gene TRBV28; no firm D call. This CDR3 comprises 11 residues. Germline loops: CDR1 MDHEN, CDR2 SYDVKM. The V end lost 5 bases, the J end lost 10 bases, and 12 bases lay between the germline ends. CDR3 nucleotide sequence: TGTGCCAGCAGTAGTGTAGTGGTCCAGTACTTC. Protein product: CASSSVVVQYF.

About this clonotype itself: A much larger clone sits a single nucleotide away, making a read error possible. The rearrangement joins TRBV6-2 or TRBV6-3 to TRBJ2-2; tentative D call: TRBD2 (5 bases). Germline CDR1 MNHEY, CDR2 SVGEGT. The CDR3 is made up of 10 amino acids. CDR3 bases: TGTGCCAGCCGAAACCGGAGGCTGGTTTTT. Translated, it gives CASRNRRLVF.

The V and J genes are TRBV25-1 and TRBJ2-2, with D unresolved. The V and J ends lost 2 bases and 2 bases respectively, with 18 bases between them. Germline CDR1 and CDR2: MGHDK and SYGVNS. The CDR3 length is 18 residues. This CDR3 is CASSEPGVGVTNTGELFF. CDR3 sequence (DNA): TGTGCCAGCAGTGAACCCGGCGTAGGAGTAACAAACACCGGGGAGCTGTTTTTT.

This clonotype turned up a few times. The CDR3 does not close with the conserved phenylalanine or tryptophan, likely indicating a read error. The rearrangement uses TRBV29-1 and TRBJ1-6; TRBD1 aligns across 7 bases. Germline CDR1 SQVTM, CDR2 ANQGSEA. The CDR3 runs to 13 residues. The CDR3 here is CGVTRDRESPLHS. For the CDR3, the DNA is TGCGGCGTTACCAGGGACAGAGAATCTCCCCTCCACTCT.

Points on this clonotype: Germline is not matched at one junction end, which may reflect a read error. The rearrangement links TRBV6-5 to TRBJ2-1; D may be TRBD2 (5 bases). The germline CDR1 and CDR2 sequences are MNHEY and SVGAGI. There are 17 residues in the CDR3. CDR3 coding DNA: TGTGCCAGCAGTCACTCGTATCGGGGAAGCTCCTACAATGAGCAGTCCTTC. Its protein is CASSHSYRGSSYNEQSF.

Ten or more counts support this clonotype. This chain joins TRBV5-1 and TRBJ1-2, with D possibly matching TRBD1 (6 bases). The germline CDR1 and CDR2 sequences are SGHRS and YFSETQ. This CDR3 contains 14 residues. V was pared by 3 bases and J by 0 bases, with 9 bases between. The CDR3 sequence: CASSSDSTNYGYTF. DNA of the CDR3: TGCGCCAGCAGCTCGGACAGTACTAACTATGGCTACACCTTC.

This clonotype came up a few times. The chain recombines TRBV20-1 with TRBJ2-1; TRBD2 matches at 12 bases. Germline loops: CDR1 DFQATT, CDR2 SNEGSKA (reference sequence). There are 14 residues in the CDR3. With 2 bases clipped from V and 4 bases from J, the junction kept 0 bases outside the gene matches. CDR3 sequence (DNA): TGCAGTGCTAGAACTAGCGGGAGGTACAATGAGCAGTTCTTC. Translation: CSARTSGRYNEQFF.

On this clonotype: Likely a read error: the CDR3 ends without its conserved phenylalanine or tryptophan. This chain uses TRBV11-2 with TRBJ2-5, with D unresolved. Per germline, CDR1 SGHAT and CDR2 FQNNGV. The CDR3 loop spans 14 amino acids. V shed 5 bases and J shed 1 base, with 11 bases lying between them. The CDR3 DNA sequence: TGTGCCAGCAGCCCTACTATTACCCAAGAGACCCAGTACCTC. Protein product: CASSPTITQETQYL.

As for this clonotype: The junction and the germline gene differ at one end; a read error may be behind it. CDR3 sequence: CASSESRPAGTDGSSLHF. The CDR3 DNA reads as TGTGCCAGCAGTGAGTCTCGACCGGCCGGGACAGACGGTTCATCCCTCCACTTT. The chain is built from TRBV6-1 and TRBJ1-6; the match to TRBD1 covers 7 bases. The CDR3 has 18 residues. The germline gives CDR1 MNHNS, CDR2 SASEGT.

The gene calls are TRBV5-1 and TRBJ2-3; no reliable D call. Germline V lookup: CDR1 SGHRS, CDR2 YFSETQ. CDR3 size: 16 residues. CDR3 region: CVISPLGIGGTDTQYF. The CDR3 DNA is TGCGTCATCAGCCCCCTAGGTATTGGAGGCACAGATACGCAGTATTTT.

In regard to this clonotype: The junction departs from the called germline gene at one end, perhaps through a read error. This sequence joins TRBV20-1 and TRBJ1-3; the D gene is possibly TRBD1 (5 bases). This CDR3 has 15 residues. CDR1 DFQATT and CDR2 SNEGSKA come from the germline V gene (reference sequence). The CDR3 region is CSARVTGSSGNAIYF. In DNA, the CDR3 is TGCAGCGCTAGGGTCACAGGAAGCTCTGGAAACGCCATATATTTT.

This clonotype was picked up a small number of times. A read error may produce the germline difference seen at one junction end. The chain uses TRBV29-1 and TRBJ2-2; 7 nucleotides agree with TRBD1. CDR1 SQVTM and CDR2 ANQGSEA come from the germline V gene. The CDR3 length is 14 residues. The CDR3 loop reads CIVEVGQGAGELFF. As DNA, the CDR3 is TGCATCGTTGAAGTTGGGCAGGGGGCCGGGGAGCTGTTTTTT.

On this clonotype: As the CDR3 is not closed by the conserved phenylalanine or tryptophan, this likely results from a read error. The chain's CDR3 is CASSLEVASGSGGTQYV. Written as DNA, the CDR3 is TGCGCCAGTAGCCTAGAGGTGGCTAGCGGGAGTGGGGGGACCCAGTACGTC. The V and J genes are TRBV4-1 and TRBJ2-5; TRBD2 matches 10 bases. Per germline, CDR1 MGHRA and CDR2 YSYEKL. The CDR3 extends over 17 amino acids.

The rearrangement joins TRBV7-8 to TRBJ2-2; 14 bases line up with TRBD2. The CDR3 spans 16 residues. After removal of 9 bases from V and 14 bases from J, the junction contained 17 bases not matched to a gene. Germline CDR1 SGHVS, CDR2 FQNEAQ. The CDR3 nucleotides are TGTGCCAGTAGCCTGACTAGCGGGAGGGCGTCCGGGAACCTGTTTTTT. It encodes CASSLTSGRASGNLFF. Looking up the rest from reference TRBV7-8 and TRBJ2-2 gives the full variable domain: GAGVSQSPRYKVAKRGQDVALRCDPISGHVSLFWYQQALGQGPEFLTYFQNEAQLDKSGLPSDRFFAERPEGSVSTLKIQRTQQEDSAVYLCASSLTSGRASGNLFFGEGSRLTVL.

This chain uses TRBV20-1 with TRBJ1-5, with no clear D. Deletions cut 3 bases from V and 1 base from J, with 13 bases between. The CDR3 contains 15 residues. Germline CDR1 reads DFQATT; CDR2 reads SNEGSKA (reference sequence). CDR3 in amino acids: CSASSGYRSNQPQHF. The CDR3 nucleotides read TGCAGTGCTAGTAGCGGATATCGGAGCAATCAGCCCCAGCATTTT.

On this clonotype: Sequence at one end of the junction differs from germline and may be a read error. This rearrangement joins TRBV5-5 to TRBJ2-2; maybe TRBD2 (5 bases). CDR1 and CDR2 from the germline V gene are SGHKS and YYEKEE (reference sequence). CDR3 length equals 16 residues. The CDR3 spells CASSLEPAASTGVLFF. The CDR3 nucleotides are TGTGCCAGCAGCTTGGAGCCGGCGGCGAGCACCGGGGTGCTGTTTTTT.

About this clonotype itself: One end of the junction fails to match germline, which may point to a read error. In DNA, the CDR3 is TGTGCCAGCATCTTATGCAGCGACTATGGCTACGCCTTC. This translates into CASILCSDYGYAF. This rearrangement joins TRBV11-2 to TRBJ1-2; D is unclear. Germline loops: CDR1 SGHAT, CDR2 FQNNGV. The CDR3 has 13 residues.

Concerning this clonotype: An end of the junction does not agree with germline; a read error may underlie this. The genes are TRBV7-8 and TRBJ2-2, with TRBD2 identical over 8 bases. There are 16 residues in the CDR3. Germline CDR1 is SGHVS and CDR2 is FQNEAQ. The CDR3 region is CANSLTIGGASGELFF. CDR3 bases: TGTGCCAACAGCCTGACTATCGGGGGGGCGTCCGGGGAGCTGTTTTTT.

The rearrangement links TRBV5-5 to TRBJ1-2, with unresolved D. Looked up from germline, CDR1 is SGHKS and CDR2 is YYEKEE (reference sequence). The V and J ends lost 3 bases and 6 bases respectively, with 6 bases between them. The CDR3 covers 11 residues. CDR3 nucleotides: TGTGCCAGCAGCTGGAACGATGGCTACACCTTC. Translation gives CASSWNDGYTF.

Concerning this clonotype: An end of the junction does not agree with germline; a read error may underlie this. The chain links TRBV10-3 to TRBJ2-7; TRBD1 matches at 9 bases. Germline CDR1 ENHRY, CDR2 SYGVKD. The length of the CDR3 is 12 residues. In DNA form, the CDR3 reads TGTGTCATCGGTGAGTCGGGACAGGGGCAGTACTTC. The encoded protein is CVIGESGQGQYF.

This clonotype came up once. This chain uses TRBV10-3 with TRBJ2-5; tentatively, D is TRBD2 (5 bases). Germline values: CDR1 ENHRY, CDR2 SYGVKD. The V end lost 4 bases, the J end lost 5 bases, and 11 bases lay between the germline ends. The CDR3 covers 13 residues. The CDR3 DNA follows: TGTGCCATCAGTGTAGAGGGTTGGGAGACCCAGTACTTC. Translated: CAISVEGWETQYF.

For this clonotype: A junction end diverges from the germline sequence, so it may reflect a read error. This chain links TRBV4-1 with TRBJ2-3, with a possible D match to TRBD2 (5 bases). CDR3 length: 15 residues. CDR1 is MGHRA and CDR2 is YSYEKL in the germline V gene. The CDR3 region has the DNA TGCCCCAGCAGCCAAGATAAGCGGAGCAGAGATACGCAGTATTTT. It is translated as CPSSQDKRSRDTQYF.

Notes on this clonotype: A much larger clone is a single base away; this may be a read error. DNA of the CDR3: TGTGCCAGCAGCGTACAGGTTAACAATGAGCGGTTCTTC. Its protein is CASSVQVNNERFF. The V gene is TRBV28, the J gene TRBJ2-1; TRBD1 might be the D (5 bases). The CDR3 totals 13 residues. The germline CDR1 and CDR2 sequences are MDHEN and SYDVKM.

As for this clonotype: Sequence at one end of the junction differs from germline and may be a read error. The chain carries TRBV6-2 or TRBV6-3 and TRBJ1-4, with D tentatively TRBD1 (5 bases). CDR1 and CDR2 (germline): MNHEY, SVGEGT. There are 14 residues in the CDR3. CDR3 in DNA: TGTACCACATCTACACAGGACGATAATGGAAAACTGTTTTTT. Translation gives CTTSTQDDNGKLFF.

In this sample, this clonotype is medium-sized. The chain couples TRBV6-1 to TRBJ2-3, with D maybe TRBD2 (7 bases). The CDR3 has 14 amino acids. The germline CDR1 and CDR2 sequences are MNHNS and SASEGT. V gave up 5 bases and J gave up 6 bases, with 15 bases separating them. The CDR3 here is CASSRRGGADTQYF. The CDR3, as DNA: TGTGCCAGCAGTCGCCGAGGGGGGGCCGATACGCAGTATTTT.

With respect to this clonotype: A much larger clone sits a single nucleotide away, making a read error possible. The final CDR3 position lacks the conserved phenylalanine or tryptophan, pointing to a likely read error. V usage is TRBV2 and J usage is TRBJ1-5, with a tentative D call TRBD1 (5 bases). This CDR3 comprises 17 residues. Germline assignment: CDR1 SNHLY and CDR2 FYNNEI. The CDR3 sequence: CTSSGDSISVGNQPQHI. CDR3 nucleotide sequence: TGTACCAGCAGTGGGGACTCCATCTCAGTAGGCAATCAGCCCCAGCATATT.